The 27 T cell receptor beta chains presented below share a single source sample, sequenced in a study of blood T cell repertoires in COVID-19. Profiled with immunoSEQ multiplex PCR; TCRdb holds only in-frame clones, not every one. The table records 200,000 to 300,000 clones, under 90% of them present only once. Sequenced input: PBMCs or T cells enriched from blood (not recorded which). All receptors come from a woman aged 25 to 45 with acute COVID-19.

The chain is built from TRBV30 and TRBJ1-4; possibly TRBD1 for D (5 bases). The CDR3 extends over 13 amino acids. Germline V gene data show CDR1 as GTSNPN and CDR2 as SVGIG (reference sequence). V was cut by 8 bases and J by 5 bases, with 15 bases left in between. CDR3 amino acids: CAQGRETNEKLFF. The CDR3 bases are TGTGCCCAGGGCCGTGAAACCAATGAAAAACTGTTTTTT.

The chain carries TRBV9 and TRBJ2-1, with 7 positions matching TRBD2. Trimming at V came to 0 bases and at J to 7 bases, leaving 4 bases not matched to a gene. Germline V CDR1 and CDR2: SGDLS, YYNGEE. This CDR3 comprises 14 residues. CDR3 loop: CASSVGSSGNEQFF. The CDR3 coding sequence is TGTGCCAGCAGCGTAGGGAGTAGCGGGAATGAGCAGTTCTTC.

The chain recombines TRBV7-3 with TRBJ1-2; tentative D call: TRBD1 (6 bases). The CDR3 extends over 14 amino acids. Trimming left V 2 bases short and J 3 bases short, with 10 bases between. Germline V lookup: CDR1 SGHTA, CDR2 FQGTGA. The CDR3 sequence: CASSLGAGDYGYTF. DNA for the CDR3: TGTGCCAGCAGCTTAGGGGCAGGGGACTATGGCTACACCTTC.

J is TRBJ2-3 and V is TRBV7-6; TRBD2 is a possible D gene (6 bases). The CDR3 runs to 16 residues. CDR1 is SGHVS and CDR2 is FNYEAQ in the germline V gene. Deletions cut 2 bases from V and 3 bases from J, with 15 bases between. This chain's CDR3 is CASSLRSTGVTDTQYF. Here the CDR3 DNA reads TGTGCCAGCAGCTTAAGGAGCACGGGAGTAACAGATACGCAGTATTTT.

CDR3 DNA sequence: TGTGCCACCCTTAGGACAGGGGGCGGTTCACCCCTCCACTTT. Its translation: CATLRTGGGSPLHF. This chain links TRBV10-3 with TRBJ1-6; 11 bases align to TRBD1. Per the germline V gene, CDR1 is ENHRY and CDR2 is SYGVKD. The CDR3 contains 14 residues. V trimming: 10 bases; J trimming: 9 bases; junction bases outside the gene matches: 8.

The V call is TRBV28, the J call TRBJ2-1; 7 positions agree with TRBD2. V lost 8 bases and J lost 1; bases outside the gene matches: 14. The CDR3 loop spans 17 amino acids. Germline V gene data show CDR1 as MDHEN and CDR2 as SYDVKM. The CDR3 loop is CASGPTFGGISYNEQFF. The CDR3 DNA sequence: TGTGCCAGCGGCCCGACCTTCGGGGGGATTTCCTACAATGAGCAGTTCTTC.

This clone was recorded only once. Here the CDR3 reads CASSQETVYTYEQYF. CDR3 in DNA: TGCGCCAGCAGCCAAGAGACAGTCTATACCTACGAGCAGTACTTC. This chain joins TRBV4-3 and TRBJ2-7, with D possibly TRBD1 on 5 matching bases. The CDR3 covers 15 residues. The germline CDR1 and CDR2 sequences are LGHNA and YSLEER. V gave up 0 bases and J gave up 2 bases, with 11 bases separating them.

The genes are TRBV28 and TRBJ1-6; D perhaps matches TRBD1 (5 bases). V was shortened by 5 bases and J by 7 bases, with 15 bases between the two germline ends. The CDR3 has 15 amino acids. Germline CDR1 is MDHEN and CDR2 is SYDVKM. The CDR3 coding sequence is TGTGCCAGCAGTACTCCGGAAGCAGGGAATTCACCCCTCCACTTT. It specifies CASSTPEAGNSPLHF.

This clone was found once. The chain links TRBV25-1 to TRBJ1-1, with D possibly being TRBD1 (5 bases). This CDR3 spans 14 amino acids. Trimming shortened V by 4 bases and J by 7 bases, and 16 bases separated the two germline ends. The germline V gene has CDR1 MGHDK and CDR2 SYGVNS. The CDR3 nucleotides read TGTGCCAGCAGTGGACTCGGGGGTTGGGGTGAAGCTTTCTTT. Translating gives CASSGLGGWGEAFF. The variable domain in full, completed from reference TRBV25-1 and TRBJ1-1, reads EADIYQTPRYLVIGTGKKITLECSQTMGHDKMYWYQQDPGMELHLIHYSYGVNSTEKGDLSSESTVSRIRTEHFPLTLESARPSHTSQYLCASSGLGGWGEAFFGQGTRLTVV.

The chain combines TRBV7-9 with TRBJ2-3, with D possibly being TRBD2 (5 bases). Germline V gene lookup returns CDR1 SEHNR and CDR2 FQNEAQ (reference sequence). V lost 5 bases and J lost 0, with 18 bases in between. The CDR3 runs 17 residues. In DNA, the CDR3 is TGTGCCAGCAGCCGGCCGGGGTACCTAAGAAGCACAGATACGCAGTATTTT. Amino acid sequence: CASSRPGYLRSTDTQYF. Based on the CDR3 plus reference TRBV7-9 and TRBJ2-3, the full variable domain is DTGVSQNPRHKITKRGQNVTFRCDPISEHNRLYWYRQTLGQGPEFLTYFQNEAQLEKSRLLSDRFSAERPKGSFSTLEIQRTEQGDSAMYLCASSRPGYLRSTDTQYFGPGTRLTVL.

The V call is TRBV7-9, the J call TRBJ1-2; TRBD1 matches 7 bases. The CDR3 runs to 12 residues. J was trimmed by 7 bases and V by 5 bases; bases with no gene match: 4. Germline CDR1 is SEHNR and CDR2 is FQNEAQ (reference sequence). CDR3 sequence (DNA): TGTGCCAGCAGCCGACAGGGTGTTGGCTACACCTTC. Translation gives CASSRQGVGYTF.

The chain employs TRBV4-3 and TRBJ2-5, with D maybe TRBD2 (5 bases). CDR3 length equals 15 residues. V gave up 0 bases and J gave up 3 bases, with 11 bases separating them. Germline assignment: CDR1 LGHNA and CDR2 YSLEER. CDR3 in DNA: TGCGCCAGCAGCCAAGATGCGGGCCAGGAAGAGACCCAGTACTTC. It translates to CASSQDAGQEETQYF.

The CDR3 sequence: CASSLKGGRNEQFF. CDR3 bases: TGCGCCAGCAGCCTCAAGGGGGGGCGGAATGAGCAGTTCTTC. The rearrangement links TRBV4-1 to TRBJ2-1; tentative D call: TRBD2 (7 bases). The CDR3 runs to 14 residues. Trimming shortened V by 4 bases and J by 7 bases, and 14 bases separated the two germline ends. The germline V gene has CDR1 MGHRA and CDR2 YSYEKL.

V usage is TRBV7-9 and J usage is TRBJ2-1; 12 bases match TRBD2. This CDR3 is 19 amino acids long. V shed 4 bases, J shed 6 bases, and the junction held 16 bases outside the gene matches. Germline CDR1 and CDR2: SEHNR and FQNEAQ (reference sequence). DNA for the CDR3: TGTGCCAGCAGCTCGGGTTGGCTAGCGGGGGGGCCGAGGGGCAATGAGCAGTTCTTC. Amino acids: CASSSGWLAGGPRGNEQFF.

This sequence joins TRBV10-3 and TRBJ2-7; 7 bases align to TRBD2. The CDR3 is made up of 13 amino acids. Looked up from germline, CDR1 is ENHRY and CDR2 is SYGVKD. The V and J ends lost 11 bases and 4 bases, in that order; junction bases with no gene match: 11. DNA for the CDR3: TGTGCCGTACGTGAGGGAGCGGGGTACGAGCAGTACTTC. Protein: CAVREGAGYEQYF.

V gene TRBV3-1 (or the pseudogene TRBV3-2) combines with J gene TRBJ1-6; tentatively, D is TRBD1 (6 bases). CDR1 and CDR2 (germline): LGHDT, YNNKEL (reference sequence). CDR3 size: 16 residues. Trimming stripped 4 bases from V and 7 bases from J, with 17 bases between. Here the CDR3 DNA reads TGTGCCAGCAGCCGCGGGAGACAGGCGAACAATTCACCCCTCCACTTT. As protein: CASSRGRQANNSPLHF.

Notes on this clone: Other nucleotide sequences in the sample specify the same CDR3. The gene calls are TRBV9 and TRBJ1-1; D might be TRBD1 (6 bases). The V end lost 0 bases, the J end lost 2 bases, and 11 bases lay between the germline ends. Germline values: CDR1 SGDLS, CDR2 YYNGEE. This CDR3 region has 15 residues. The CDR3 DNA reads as TGTGCCAGCAGCGTAGATCCGGACAGTAACACTGAAGCTTTCTTT. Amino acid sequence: CASSVDPDSNTEAFF.

The CDR3 DNA is TGTGCCAGCACCAAAACAGGGGGCACTGAAGCTTTCTTT. Protein product: CASTKTGGTEAFF. The chain joins TRBV25-1 to TRBJ1-1; 8 bases align to TRBD1. Trimming cost V 7 bases and J 4 bases; bases outside gene matches: 5. The germline V gene encodes CDR1 MGHDK and CDR2 SYGVNS. This CDR3 is built from 13 residues.

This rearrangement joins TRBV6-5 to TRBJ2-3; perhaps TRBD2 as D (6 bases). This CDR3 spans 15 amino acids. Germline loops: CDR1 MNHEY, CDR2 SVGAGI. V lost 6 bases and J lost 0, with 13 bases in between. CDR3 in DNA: TGTGCCAGCAGAGATATAGCGGTTAGCACAGATACGCAGTATTTT. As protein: CASRDIAVSTDTQYF.

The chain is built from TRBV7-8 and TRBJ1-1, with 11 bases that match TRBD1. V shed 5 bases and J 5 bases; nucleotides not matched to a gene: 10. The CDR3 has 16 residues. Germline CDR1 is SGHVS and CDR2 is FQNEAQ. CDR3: CASSLTGTGGSTEAFF. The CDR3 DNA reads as TGTGCCAGCAGCCTCACCGGGACAGGGGGTTCTACTGAAGCTTTCTTT.

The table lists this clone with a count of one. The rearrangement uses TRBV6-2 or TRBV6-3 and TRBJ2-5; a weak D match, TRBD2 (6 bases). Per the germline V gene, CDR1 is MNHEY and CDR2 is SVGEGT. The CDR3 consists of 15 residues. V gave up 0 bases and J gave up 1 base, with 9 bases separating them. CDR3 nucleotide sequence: TGTGCCAGCAGTTACTCGACCGGGGGCCAAGAGACCCAGTACTTC. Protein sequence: CASSYSTGGQETQYF.

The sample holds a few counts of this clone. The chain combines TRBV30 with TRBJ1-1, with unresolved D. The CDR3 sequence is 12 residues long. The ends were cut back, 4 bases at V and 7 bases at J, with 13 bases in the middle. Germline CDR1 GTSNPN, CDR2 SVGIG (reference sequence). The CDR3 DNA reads TGTGCCTGGACATCGGGGTCCCTTGAAGCTTTCTTT. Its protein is CAWTSGSLEAFF.

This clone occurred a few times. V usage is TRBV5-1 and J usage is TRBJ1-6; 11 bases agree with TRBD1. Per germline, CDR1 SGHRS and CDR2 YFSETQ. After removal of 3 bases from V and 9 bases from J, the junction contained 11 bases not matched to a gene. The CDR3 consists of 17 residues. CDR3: CASSWTGQGASSSPLHF. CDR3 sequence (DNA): TGCGCCAGCAGCTGGACAGGACAGGGGGCGTCAAGTTCACCCCTCCACTTT.

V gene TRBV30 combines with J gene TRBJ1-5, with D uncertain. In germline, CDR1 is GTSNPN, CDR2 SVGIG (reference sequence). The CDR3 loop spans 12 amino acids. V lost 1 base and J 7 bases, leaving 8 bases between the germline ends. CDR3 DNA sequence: TGTGCCTGGAGTGGAGGGTTGCAGCCCCAGCATTTT. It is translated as CAWSGGLQPQHF.

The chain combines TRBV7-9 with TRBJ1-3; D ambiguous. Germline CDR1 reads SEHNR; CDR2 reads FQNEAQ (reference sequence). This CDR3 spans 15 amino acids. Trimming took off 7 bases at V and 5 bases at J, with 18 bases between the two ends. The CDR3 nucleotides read TGTGCCAGCACCCCCGCGGAGCCTTCAAGAAACACCATATATTTT. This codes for CASTPAEPSRNTIYF.

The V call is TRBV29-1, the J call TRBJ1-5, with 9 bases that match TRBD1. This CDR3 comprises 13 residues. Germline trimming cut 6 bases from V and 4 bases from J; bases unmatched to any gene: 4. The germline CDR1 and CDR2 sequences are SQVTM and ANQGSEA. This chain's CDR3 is CSVKTGGNQPQHF. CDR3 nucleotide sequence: TGCAGCGTCAAGACAGGGGGGAATCAGCCCCAGCATTTT.

DNA for the CDR3: TGTGCCTGGAGAAGACTCCCGGGGACTGAAGCTTTCTTT. This gives the protein CAWRRLPGTEAFF. The J gene is TRBJ1-1, the V gene TRBV30; D is unclear. CDR1 GTSNPN and CDR2 SVGIG come from the germline V gene (reference sequence). The germline V and J ends were trimmed by 3 bases and 5 bases, with 13 bases remaining between them. This CDR3 is built from 13 residues.